This entry describes one TCR beta chain. Germline lookup yields CDR1 LNHDA and CDR2 SQIVND (reference sequence). This CDR3 contains 13 residues. The V and J ends lost 4 bases and 0 bases respectively, with 6 bases between them. The data originate from a study of cytomegalovirus exposure and HLA in healthy donors. The study ran its PCR with 60 Vbeta and 13 Jbeta primers. Produced via immunoSEQ multiplex PCR; TCRdb's table is partial and in-frame only. Among under 55,000 clones listed, about 73% were seen once. Sequencing was performed on PBMCs. The chain has TRBV19 and TRBJ1-2; no reliable D call. This clonotype was obtained from a woman aged 25 to 39 in good health and CMV-seronegative. For the CDR3, the DNA is TGTGCCAGTAGTACCGGGGCTAACTATGGCTACACCTTC. This gives the protein CASSTGANYGYTF.